The clone carrying this T cell receptor (beta chain) occurred once. The data were obtained in a study of T cells in Graves' hyperthyroidism and ophthalmopathy. The CDR3 spans 15 residues. Per the germline V gene, CDR1 is LNHNV and CDR2 is YYDKDF (reference sequence). Trimming removed 2 bases at V and 6 bases at J, with 16 bases between. TCR beta CDR3 regions were amplified from RNA transcripts. Researchers ran a first-round RT-PCR on the TCR CDR3 using the HTBI primer set. TCRdb passed the multiplex PCR reads through MiXCR, listing each CDR3 protein once. The data hold nearly 750,000 distinct CDR3 sequences, with over 35% observed a single time.

Sequencing was performed on blood. The clonotype was recovered from a woman aged 40 to 50 with Graves' hyperthyroidism. This sequence joins TRBV15 and TRBJ1-1, with D maybe TRBD1 (5 bases). The CDR3 protein is CATSRTGEVTSEAFF. CDR3 nucleotides: TGTGCCACCAGCAGAACAGGCGAGGTGACGTCTGAAGCTTTCTTT.